This TCR beta chain was captured by sequencing in a study of T-cell reconstitution after alpha-beta-depleted transplantation in children. General observations from the study: About two months after transplant, alpha-beta T cells reportedly came from several hundred expanded graft clones. The origin of high day-60 TCRbeta diversity in some patients lay in surviving recipient T cells and thymic progenitors.

Unique molecular identifiers were used in preparing the TCRbeta library. MiXCR, applied by TCRdb to the PCR reads, yields one record per CDR3 protein. The sample includes about 420,000 distinct CDR3 sequences, roughly 16% seen only once; the top ten take roughly 27%. This CDR3 region has 17 residues. The V end lost 0 bases, the J end lost 3 bases, and 15 bases lay between the germline ends. CDR1 is MGHRA and CDR2 is YSYEKL in the germline V gene. Remarks on this clonotype: As yet, its antigen is unknown.

The starting material was PBMCs, mostly from graft donor cells, obtained 360 days after TCRalphabeta/CD19-depleted stem cell transplant. This receptor was obtained from a boy under two years old who had a stem cell transplant for Wiskott-Aldrich syndrome, so the T cells may come from the graft donor. The rearrangement joins TRBV4-1 to TRBJ1-3, with a weak D call TRBD1 (5 bases). CDR3 sequence reads: CASSQDGRQSNGNTIYF. The DNA for the CDR3 is TGCGCCAGCAGCCAAGATGGAAGACAGTCAAATGGAAACACCATATATTTT.